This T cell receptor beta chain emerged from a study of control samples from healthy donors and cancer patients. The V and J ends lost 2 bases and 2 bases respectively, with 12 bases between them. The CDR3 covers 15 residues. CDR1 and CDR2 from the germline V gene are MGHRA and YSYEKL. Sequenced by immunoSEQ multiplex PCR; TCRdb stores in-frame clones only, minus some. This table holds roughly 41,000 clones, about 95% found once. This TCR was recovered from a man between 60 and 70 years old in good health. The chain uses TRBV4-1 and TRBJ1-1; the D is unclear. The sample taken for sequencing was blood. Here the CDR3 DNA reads TGCGCCAGCAGCCAAACGAGGGCCAAAAACACTGAAGCTTTCTTT. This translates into CASSQTRAKNTEAFF.